The present TCR beta chain was sequenced within a study of blood T cell repertoires in COVID-19. Using immunoSEQ multiplex PCR, the repertoire was profiled, and TCRdb retains in-frame clones only, with some absent. The sample carries about 250,000 clones, roughly four fifths recorded once. Germline CDR1 reads MNHEY; CDR2 reads SVGAGI. The CDR3 loop spans 15 amino acids. The junction had 7 bases not matched to a gene; V was cut back by 6 bases and J by 8 bases. Sequenced material: peripheral blood. The source is a middle-aged man with acute or convalescent COVID-19. The chain combines TRBV6-5 with TRBJ2-1, with 13 positions matching TRBD2. The CDR3 loop is CASSRGTSGKDEQFF. Here the CDR3 DNA reads TGTGCCAGCAGCAGAGGGACTAGCGGGAAAGATGAGCAGTTCTTC.